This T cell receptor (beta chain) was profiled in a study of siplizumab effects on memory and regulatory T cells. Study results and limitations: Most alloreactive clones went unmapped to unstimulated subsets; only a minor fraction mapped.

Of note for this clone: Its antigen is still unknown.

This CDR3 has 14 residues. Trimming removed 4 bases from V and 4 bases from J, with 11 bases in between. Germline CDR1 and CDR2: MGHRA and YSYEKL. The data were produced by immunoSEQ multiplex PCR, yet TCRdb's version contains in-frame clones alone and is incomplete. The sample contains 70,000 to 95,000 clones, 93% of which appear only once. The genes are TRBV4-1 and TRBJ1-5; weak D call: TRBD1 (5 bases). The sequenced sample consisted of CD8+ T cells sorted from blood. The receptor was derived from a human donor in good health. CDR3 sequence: CASSPGGFNQPQHF. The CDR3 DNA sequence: TGCGCCAGCAGCCCCGGGGGGTTTAATCAGCCCCAGCATTTT.